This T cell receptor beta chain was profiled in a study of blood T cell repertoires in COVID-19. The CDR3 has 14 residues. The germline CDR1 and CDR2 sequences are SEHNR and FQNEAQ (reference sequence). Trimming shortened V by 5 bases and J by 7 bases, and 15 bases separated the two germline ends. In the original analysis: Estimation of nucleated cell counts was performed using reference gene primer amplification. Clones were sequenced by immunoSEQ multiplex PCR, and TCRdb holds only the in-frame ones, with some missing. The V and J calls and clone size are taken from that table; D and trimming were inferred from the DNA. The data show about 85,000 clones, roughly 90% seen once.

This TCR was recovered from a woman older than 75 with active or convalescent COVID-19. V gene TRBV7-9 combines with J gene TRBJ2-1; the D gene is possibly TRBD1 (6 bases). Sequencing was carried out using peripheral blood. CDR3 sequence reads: CASSPVQGWNEQFF. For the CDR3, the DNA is TGTGCCAGCAGCCCCGTCCAGGGGTGGAATGAGCAGTTCTTC. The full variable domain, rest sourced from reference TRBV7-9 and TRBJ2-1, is DTGVSQNPRHKITKRGQNVTFRCDPISEHNRLYWYRQTLGQGPEFLTYFQNEAQLEKSRLLSDRFSAERPKGSFSTLEIQRTEQGDSAMYLCASSPVQGWNEQFFGPGTRLTVL.